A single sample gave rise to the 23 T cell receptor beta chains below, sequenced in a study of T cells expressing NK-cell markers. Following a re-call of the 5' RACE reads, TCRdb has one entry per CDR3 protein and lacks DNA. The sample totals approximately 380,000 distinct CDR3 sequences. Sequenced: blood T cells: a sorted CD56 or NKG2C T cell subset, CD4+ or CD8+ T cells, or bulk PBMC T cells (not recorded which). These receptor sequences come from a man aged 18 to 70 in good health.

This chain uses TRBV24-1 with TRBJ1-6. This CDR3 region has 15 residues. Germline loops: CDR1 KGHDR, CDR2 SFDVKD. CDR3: CATSDLPGINSPLHF.

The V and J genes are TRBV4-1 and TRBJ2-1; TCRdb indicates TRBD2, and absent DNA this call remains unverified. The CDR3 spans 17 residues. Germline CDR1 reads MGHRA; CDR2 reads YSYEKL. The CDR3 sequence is CASSQEIRTSTANEQFF.

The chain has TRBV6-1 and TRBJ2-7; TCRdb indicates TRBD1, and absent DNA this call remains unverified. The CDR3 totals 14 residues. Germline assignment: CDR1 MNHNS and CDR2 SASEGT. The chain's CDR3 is CASTPVPTGDEQYF.

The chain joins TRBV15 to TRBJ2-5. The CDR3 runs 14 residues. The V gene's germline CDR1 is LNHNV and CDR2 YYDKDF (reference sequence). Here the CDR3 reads CATSRRAVQETQYF.

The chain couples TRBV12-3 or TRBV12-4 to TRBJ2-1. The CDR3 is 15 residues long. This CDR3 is CASSLRGSSYNEQFF.

This CDR3 reads CASSPLRGQAYEQYF. The J gene is TRBJ2-7, the V gene TRBV5-5; TCRdb selects TRBD1, and the lack of DNA leaves this call unchecked. The CDR3 loop spans 15 amino acids. Germline V lookup: CDR1 SGHKS, CDR2 YYEKEE (reference sequence).

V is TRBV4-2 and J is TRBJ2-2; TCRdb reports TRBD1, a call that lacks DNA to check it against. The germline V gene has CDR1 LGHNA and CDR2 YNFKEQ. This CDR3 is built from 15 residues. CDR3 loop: CASSQGSGVVGELFF.

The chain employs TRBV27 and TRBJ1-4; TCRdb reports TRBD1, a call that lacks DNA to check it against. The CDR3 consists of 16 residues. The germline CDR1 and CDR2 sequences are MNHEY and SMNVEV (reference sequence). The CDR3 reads CASRPGTGVTNEKLFF.

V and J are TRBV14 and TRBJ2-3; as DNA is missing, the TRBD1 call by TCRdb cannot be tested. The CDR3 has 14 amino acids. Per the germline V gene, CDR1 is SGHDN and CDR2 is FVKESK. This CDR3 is CASSHGHFSSTQYF. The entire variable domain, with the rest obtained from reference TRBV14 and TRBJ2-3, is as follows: EAGVTQFPSHSVIEKGQTVTLRCDPISGHDNLYWYRRVMGKEIKFLLHFVKESKQDESGMPNNRFLAERTGGTYSTLKVQPAELEDSGVYFCASSHGHFSSTQYFGPGTRLTVL.

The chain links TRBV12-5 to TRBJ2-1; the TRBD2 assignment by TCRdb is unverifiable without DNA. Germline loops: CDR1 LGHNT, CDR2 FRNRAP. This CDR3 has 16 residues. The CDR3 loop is CASGSPQRGGYNEQFF.

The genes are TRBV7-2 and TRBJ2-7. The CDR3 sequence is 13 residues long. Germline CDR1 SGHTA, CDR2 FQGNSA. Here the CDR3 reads CASSLEAYYEQYF.

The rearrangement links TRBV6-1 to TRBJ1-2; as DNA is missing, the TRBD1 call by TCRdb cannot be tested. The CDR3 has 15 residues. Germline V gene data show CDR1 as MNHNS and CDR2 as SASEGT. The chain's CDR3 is CASTPAGTANYGYTF.

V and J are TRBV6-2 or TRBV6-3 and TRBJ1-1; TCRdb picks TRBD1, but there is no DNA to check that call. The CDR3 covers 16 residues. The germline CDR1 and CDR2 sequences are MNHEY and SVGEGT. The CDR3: CASRTGERVVNTEAFF.

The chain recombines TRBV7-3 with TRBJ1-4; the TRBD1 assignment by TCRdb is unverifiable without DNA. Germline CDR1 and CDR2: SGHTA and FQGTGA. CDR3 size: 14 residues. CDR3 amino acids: CASSSLGGNEKLFF.

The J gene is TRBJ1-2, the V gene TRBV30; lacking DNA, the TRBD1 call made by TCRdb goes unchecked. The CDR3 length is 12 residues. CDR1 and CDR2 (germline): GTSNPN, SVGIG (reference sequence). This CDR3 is CAWTQGAQGYTF.

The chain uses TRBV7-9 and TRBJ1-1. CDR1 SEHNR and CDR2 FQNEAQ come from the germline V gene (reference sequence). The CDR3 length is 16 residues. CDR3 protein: CASSGKTGFLNTEAFF.

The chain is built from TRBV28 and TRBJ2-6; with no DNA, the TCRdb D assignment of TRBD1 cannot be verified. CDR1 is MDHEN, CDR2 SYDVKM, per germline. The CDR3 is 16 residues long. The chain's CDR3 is CASNPRGAPGANVLTF.

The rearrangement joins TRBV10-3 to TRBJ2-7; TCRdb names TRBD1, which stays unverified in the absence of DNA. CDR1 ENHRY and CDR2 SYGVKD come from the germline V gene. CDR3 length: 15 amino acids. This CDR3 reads CAISHGTVPSYEQYF.

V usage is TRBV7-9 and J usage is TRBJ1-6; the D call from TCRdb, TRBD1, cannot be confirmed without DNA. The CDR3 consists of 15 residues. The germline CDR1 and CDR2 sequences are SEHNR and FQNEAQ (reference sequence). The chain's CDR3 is CASTMRTDENSPLHF.

CDR3 in amino acids: CAISGARCSYNEQFF. V usage is TRBV10-3 and J usage is TRBJ2-1; absent DNA, TCRdb's TRBD2 call cannot be checked. Looked up from germline, CDR1 is ENHRY and CDR2 is SYGVKD. This CDR3 comprises 15 residues.

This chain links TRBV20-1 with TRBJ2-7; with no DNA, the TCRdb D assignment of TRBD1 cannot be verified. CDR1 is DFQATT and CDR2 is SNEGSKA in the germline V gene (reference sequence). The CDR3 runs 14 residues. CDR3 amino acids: CSARGQGLFFEQYF.

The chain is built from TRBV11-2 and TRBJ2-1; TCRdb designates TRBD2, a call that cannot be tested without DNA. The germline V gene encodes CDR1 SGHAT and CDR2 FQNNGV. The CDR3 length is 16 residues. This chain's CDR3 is CASSLVRGGRLNEQFF.

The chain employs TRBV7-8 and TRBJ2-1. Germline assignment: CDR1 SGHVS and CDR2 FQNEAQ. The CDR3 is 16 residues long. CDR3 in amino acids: CASSLENDPQYNEQFF.